This T cell receptor beta chain comes out of a study of blood T cell repertoires in COVID-19. As for the study in general: Researchers got acute and convalescent COVID-19 samples from the United States, Italy and Spain. PBMCs, B-cell-depleted T cells, or T cells provided the cDNA or gDNA that made up the material.

Per the authors' pipeline: Using reference gene primer amplification, nucleated cell counts were estimated. TCRdb's copy holds only in-frame clones and misses some; the assay was immunoSEQ multiplex PCR. Clone size and V and J calls were adopted from that table, with D and trimming inferred from the DNA. The sample yields about 51,000 clones, 86% seen once. Germline CDR1 and CDR2: SGHNT and YENEEA. This CDR3 spans 16 amino acids. Unmatched junction bases numbered 5, after V lost 0 bases and J lost 5 bases. Sequencing was done on a sample of peripheral blood. The sequence was collected from a man in his sixties with acute or convalescent COVID-19. V gene TRBV11-3 combines with J gene TRBJ2-2; TRBD2 matches at 8 bases. Here the CDR3 DNA reads TGTGCCAGCAGCTTAGAGTGGCGGGGGGTTACCGGGGAGCTGTTTTTT. Translated, it gives CASSLEWRGVTGELFF.